The T cell receptor beta chain described here comes from a study of T cells expressing NK-cell markers. Overall study findings and caveats: Whether the expanded NKG2C+ T cell clones recognized HCMV remained unclear.

The CDR3 consists of 15 residues. The germline gives CDR1 SGHVS, CDR2 FQNEAQ. Regarding this clonotype: Its antigen is currently unknown.

TCRdb reprocessed the 5' RACE reads and reports one entry per CDR3 protein, with no DNA. The table for this sample gives about 380,000 distinct CDR3 sequences. The source is a man aged 18-69 years in good health. The chain is built from TRBV7-8 and TRBJ1-4. The sequencing input was blood T cells: a sorted CD56 or NKG2C T cell subset, CD4+ or CD8+ T cells, or bulk PBMC T cells (not recorded which). CDR3 protein: CASSPHPATNEKLFF.